A selection of T cell receptor beta chains follows, all from one sample in a study of cytomegalovirus exposure and HLA in healthy donors. Method: immunoSEQ multiplex PCR; TCRdb's copy keeps in-frame clones and lacks some. The profile shows 180,000 or so clones, about 75% of them singletons. The sample consisted of PBMCs. The receptor source for this set is a woman between 40 and 50 years old in good health and CMV-seropositive. CDR3s include the opening cysteine and the closing phenylalanine or tryptophan. The D gene is left open where the match is weak. Clone size appears in some rows only: once, few, many, or a class for an expanded clone.

clone_size j_call d_call v_call cdr3_nt cdr3_aa
- TRBJ1-2 - TRBV7-2 TGTGCCAGCAGCTTAGACAGGGTAGGCTACACCTTC CASSLDRVGYTF
- TRBJ2-1 TRBD1 TRBV27 TGTGCCAGCAGTCGACCCGGGACAGGGGGCTCGGGTGAGCAGTTCTTC CASSRPGTGGSGEQFF
- TRBJ2-1 TRBD2 TRBV5-1 TGCGCCAGCAGCTTGGCCTCGAGACTAGCGGGAGGTGAGCAGTTCTTC CASSLASRLAGGEQFF
few TRBJ2-7 TRBD2 TRBV27 TGTGCCAGCAGTTTATCGGGGACTATCTTAGCCTACGAGCAGTACTTC CASSLSGTILAYEQYF
- TRBJ2-1 TRBD2 TRBV5-1 TGCGCCAGCAGCCGGCTTACCCCGGGACTAGCGGACTACGATGAGCAGTTCTTC CASSRLTPGLADYDEQFF
- TRBJ2-3 - TRBV7-9 TGTGCCAGCAGCGGGCGAGGACAAGGGAGCACAGATACGCAGTATTTT CASSGRGQGSTDTQYF
- TRBJ2-1 TRBD2 TRBV5-1 TGCGCCAGCAGTTTCACCCCGGGACTAGCGGGAGGGCATGGCAATGAGCAGTTCTTC CASSFTPGLAGGHGNEQFF
- TRBJ2-7 TRBD1 TRBV6-1 TGTGCCAGCAGGGCGGGACAGGGAGAGTTCTACGAGCAGTACTTC CASRAGQGEFYEQYF
- TRBJ2-7 - TRBV11-2 TGTGCCAGCAGCTTAGAGGAGGGCACCTTCTACGAGCAGTACTTC CASSLEEGTFYEQYF
- TRBJ1-3 - TRBV5-5 TGTGCCAGCAGCTTGGGGCAGGGGTCAGCTGGAAACACCATATATTTT CASSLGQGSAGNTIYF
once TRBJ1-6 TRBD1 TRBV28 TGTGCCATCGCCGGGACAGGGGGCGCGGGGGATAATTCACCCCTCCACTTT CAIAGTGGAGDNSPLHF
- TRBJ2-1 TRBD2 TRBV9 TGTGCCAGCAGCGTCGGGACTAGCGGGAGGCGGTACAATGAGCAGTTCTTC CASSVGTSGRRYNEQFF
- TRBJ1-2 - TRBV28 TGTGCCAGCAGGTCAGGGCCGATCACCTCCTATGGCTACACCTTC CASRSGPITSYGYTF
- TRBJ2-3 TRBD1 TRBV7-9 TGTGCCAGCAGCTTAGTGACAGGGTTCGTTACGCAGTATTTT CASSLVTGFVTQYF
- TRBJ1-3 - TRBV11-2 TGTGCCAGCAGCTTGGCCGACACCATATATTTT CASSLADTIYF
- TRBJ2-7 - TRBV28 TGTGCCAGCAGTTTTTACGAGGGACTCGAGCAGTACTTC CASSFYEGLEQYF
few TRBJ2-2 TRBD1 TRBV4-2 TGTGCCAGCAGCCAAGATGTTGGGACAGGGTACATCGGCACCGGGGAGCTGTTTTTT CASSQDVGTGYIGTGELFF
- TRBJ2-1 TRBD2 TRBV19 TGTGCCAGTAGGACCCTAGCGGGCGGGTACAATGAGCAGTTCTTC CASRTLAGGYNEQFF